This is a list of T cell receptor beta chains from one sample in a study of Graves' ophthalmopathy and Graves' hyperthyroidism. TCRdb re-called the multiplex PCR reads with MiXCR, one entry per CDR3 protein. The data show about 550,000 distinct CDR3 sequences, approximately 35% seen once. The sequencing sample was made of peripheral blood or thyroid tissue (not recorded which). These receptors came from an adult man with Graves' hyperthyroidism. Both conserved end residues are part of each CDR3. The D gene is left open where the match is weak. The size field is filled for only some rows; it gives once, few, many or a size class.

size	J	V	D	CDR3	DNA
once	TRBJ1-1	TRBV7-2	NA	CASSETRVTEASF	TGTGCCAGCAGTGAAACTCGGGTCACTGAAGCTTCCTTT
many	TRBJ1-1	TRBV29-1	NA	CSVEAQMNTEAFF	TGCAGCGTTGAGGCTCAAATGAACACTGAAGCTTTCTTT
once	TRBJ2-7	TRBV15	NA	CATRQSTGGSYEQYF	TGTGCCACCAGGCAAAGTACAGGAGGGTCCTACGAGCAGTACTTC
NA	TRBJ1-5	TRBV2	NA	CASNGDQPQHF	TGTGCCAGCAACGGGGACCAGCCCCAGCATTTT
few	TRBJ1-5	TRBV27	NA	CASSVLYSNQPQHF	TGTGCCAGCAGTGTCCTCTACAGCAATCAGCCCCAGCATTTT
many	TRBJ1-1	TRBV5-5	TRBD1	CASSLAPGQVNTEAFF	TGTGCCAGCAGCTTGGCCCCCGGACAGGTGAACACTGAAGCTTTCTTT
NA	TRBJ2-7	TRBV10-3	NA	CASSPRATRDEQYF	TGTGCCAGCTCACCGAGGGCTACCCGGGACGAGCAGTACTTC
few	TRBJ1-5	TRBV3-1	NA	CASSQDPNQPQHF	TGTGCCAGCAGCCAAGATCCCAATCAGCCCCAGCATTTT
few	TRBJ1-2	TRBV6-6	TRBD1	CASQGQGARGGYGYTF	TGTGCCAGCCAGGGGCAGGGGGCGCGGGGTGGCTATGGCTACACCTTC
NA	TRBJ2-5	TRBV20-1	TRBD1	CSAAAGQGVIETQYF	TGCAGTGCGGCCGCCGGACAGGGTGTCATCGAGACCCAGTACTTC
many	TRBJ1-5	TRBV5-1	NA	CASSLGGFVGQPQHF	TGCGCCAGCAGCTTGGGGGGGTTCGTCGGTCAGCCCCAGCATTTT
many	TRBJ1-1	TRBV11-2	TRBD1	CASSLEGGQSRPFF	TGTGCCAGCAGCTTAGAAGGGGGACAGAGTAGACCTTTCTTT
many	TRBJ2-7	TRBV3-1	NA	CASSQDPGQYEQYF	TGTGCCAGCAGCCAAGACCCCGGCCAATACGAGCAGTACTTC
NA	TRBJ1-4	TRBV7-6	TRBD1	CASSPGTGGSEKLFF	TGTGCCAGCAGCCCCGGGACAGGGGGCAGTGAAAAACTGTTTTTT
many	TRBJ1-5	TRBV25-1	NA	CASSELSLLRPQHF	TGTGCCAGCAGTGAACTCAGCTTATTGAGGCCCCAGCATTTT
NA	TRBJ2-5	TRBV20-1	TRBD2	CSAALIAGDQETQYF	TGCAGTGCTGCCCTCATAGCGGGGGACCAAGAGACCCAGTACTTC
NA	TRBJ2-3	TRBV20-1	NA	CSARTPPGAQYF	TGCAGTGCTAGAACCCCCCCGGGTGCGCAGTATTTT
NA	TRBJ1-1	TRBV7-9	TRBD1	CASSPPGQGYTEAFF	TGTGCCAGCAGCCCCCCGGGACAGGGGTACACTGAAGCTTTCTTT
NA	TRBJ2-7	TRBV10-3	NA	CAISEGGDYEQYF	TGTGCCATCAGTGAGGGGGGCGACTACGAGCAGTACTTC
many	TRBJ1-2	TRBV15	NA	CATSRDWNGYTF	TGTGCCACCAGCAGAGATTGGAATGGCTACACCTTC
NA	TRBJ2-5	TRBV19	NA	CASSRTAKAETQYF	TGTGCCAGTAGCCGGACTGCGAAGGCGGAGACCCAGTACTTC
many	TRBJ1-5	TRBV2	NA	CASSEVASAQDVHF	TGTGCCAGCAGTGAAGTTGCGAGTGCCCAGGATGTGCATTTT
NA	TRBJ1-2	TRBV19	NA	CASSIMGNGYTF	TGTGCCAGTAGTATCATGGGAAATGGCTACACCTTC
many	TRBJ1-1	TRBV4-2	NA	CASSQDGPGAFF	TGTGCCAGCAGCCAAGATGGTCCCGGAGCTTTCTTT
many	TRBJ2-7	TRBV10-3	NA	CASSEFRMRRGAVSYEQYF	TGTGCCAGCAGTGAATTTCGTATGAGGAGAGGTGCGGTTTCCTACGAGCAGTACTTC
many	TRBJ1-4	TRBV7-9	TRBD1	CASSQRTGGKEKLFF	TGTGCCAGCAGCCAACGGACAGGGGGCAAAGAAAAACTGTTTTTT